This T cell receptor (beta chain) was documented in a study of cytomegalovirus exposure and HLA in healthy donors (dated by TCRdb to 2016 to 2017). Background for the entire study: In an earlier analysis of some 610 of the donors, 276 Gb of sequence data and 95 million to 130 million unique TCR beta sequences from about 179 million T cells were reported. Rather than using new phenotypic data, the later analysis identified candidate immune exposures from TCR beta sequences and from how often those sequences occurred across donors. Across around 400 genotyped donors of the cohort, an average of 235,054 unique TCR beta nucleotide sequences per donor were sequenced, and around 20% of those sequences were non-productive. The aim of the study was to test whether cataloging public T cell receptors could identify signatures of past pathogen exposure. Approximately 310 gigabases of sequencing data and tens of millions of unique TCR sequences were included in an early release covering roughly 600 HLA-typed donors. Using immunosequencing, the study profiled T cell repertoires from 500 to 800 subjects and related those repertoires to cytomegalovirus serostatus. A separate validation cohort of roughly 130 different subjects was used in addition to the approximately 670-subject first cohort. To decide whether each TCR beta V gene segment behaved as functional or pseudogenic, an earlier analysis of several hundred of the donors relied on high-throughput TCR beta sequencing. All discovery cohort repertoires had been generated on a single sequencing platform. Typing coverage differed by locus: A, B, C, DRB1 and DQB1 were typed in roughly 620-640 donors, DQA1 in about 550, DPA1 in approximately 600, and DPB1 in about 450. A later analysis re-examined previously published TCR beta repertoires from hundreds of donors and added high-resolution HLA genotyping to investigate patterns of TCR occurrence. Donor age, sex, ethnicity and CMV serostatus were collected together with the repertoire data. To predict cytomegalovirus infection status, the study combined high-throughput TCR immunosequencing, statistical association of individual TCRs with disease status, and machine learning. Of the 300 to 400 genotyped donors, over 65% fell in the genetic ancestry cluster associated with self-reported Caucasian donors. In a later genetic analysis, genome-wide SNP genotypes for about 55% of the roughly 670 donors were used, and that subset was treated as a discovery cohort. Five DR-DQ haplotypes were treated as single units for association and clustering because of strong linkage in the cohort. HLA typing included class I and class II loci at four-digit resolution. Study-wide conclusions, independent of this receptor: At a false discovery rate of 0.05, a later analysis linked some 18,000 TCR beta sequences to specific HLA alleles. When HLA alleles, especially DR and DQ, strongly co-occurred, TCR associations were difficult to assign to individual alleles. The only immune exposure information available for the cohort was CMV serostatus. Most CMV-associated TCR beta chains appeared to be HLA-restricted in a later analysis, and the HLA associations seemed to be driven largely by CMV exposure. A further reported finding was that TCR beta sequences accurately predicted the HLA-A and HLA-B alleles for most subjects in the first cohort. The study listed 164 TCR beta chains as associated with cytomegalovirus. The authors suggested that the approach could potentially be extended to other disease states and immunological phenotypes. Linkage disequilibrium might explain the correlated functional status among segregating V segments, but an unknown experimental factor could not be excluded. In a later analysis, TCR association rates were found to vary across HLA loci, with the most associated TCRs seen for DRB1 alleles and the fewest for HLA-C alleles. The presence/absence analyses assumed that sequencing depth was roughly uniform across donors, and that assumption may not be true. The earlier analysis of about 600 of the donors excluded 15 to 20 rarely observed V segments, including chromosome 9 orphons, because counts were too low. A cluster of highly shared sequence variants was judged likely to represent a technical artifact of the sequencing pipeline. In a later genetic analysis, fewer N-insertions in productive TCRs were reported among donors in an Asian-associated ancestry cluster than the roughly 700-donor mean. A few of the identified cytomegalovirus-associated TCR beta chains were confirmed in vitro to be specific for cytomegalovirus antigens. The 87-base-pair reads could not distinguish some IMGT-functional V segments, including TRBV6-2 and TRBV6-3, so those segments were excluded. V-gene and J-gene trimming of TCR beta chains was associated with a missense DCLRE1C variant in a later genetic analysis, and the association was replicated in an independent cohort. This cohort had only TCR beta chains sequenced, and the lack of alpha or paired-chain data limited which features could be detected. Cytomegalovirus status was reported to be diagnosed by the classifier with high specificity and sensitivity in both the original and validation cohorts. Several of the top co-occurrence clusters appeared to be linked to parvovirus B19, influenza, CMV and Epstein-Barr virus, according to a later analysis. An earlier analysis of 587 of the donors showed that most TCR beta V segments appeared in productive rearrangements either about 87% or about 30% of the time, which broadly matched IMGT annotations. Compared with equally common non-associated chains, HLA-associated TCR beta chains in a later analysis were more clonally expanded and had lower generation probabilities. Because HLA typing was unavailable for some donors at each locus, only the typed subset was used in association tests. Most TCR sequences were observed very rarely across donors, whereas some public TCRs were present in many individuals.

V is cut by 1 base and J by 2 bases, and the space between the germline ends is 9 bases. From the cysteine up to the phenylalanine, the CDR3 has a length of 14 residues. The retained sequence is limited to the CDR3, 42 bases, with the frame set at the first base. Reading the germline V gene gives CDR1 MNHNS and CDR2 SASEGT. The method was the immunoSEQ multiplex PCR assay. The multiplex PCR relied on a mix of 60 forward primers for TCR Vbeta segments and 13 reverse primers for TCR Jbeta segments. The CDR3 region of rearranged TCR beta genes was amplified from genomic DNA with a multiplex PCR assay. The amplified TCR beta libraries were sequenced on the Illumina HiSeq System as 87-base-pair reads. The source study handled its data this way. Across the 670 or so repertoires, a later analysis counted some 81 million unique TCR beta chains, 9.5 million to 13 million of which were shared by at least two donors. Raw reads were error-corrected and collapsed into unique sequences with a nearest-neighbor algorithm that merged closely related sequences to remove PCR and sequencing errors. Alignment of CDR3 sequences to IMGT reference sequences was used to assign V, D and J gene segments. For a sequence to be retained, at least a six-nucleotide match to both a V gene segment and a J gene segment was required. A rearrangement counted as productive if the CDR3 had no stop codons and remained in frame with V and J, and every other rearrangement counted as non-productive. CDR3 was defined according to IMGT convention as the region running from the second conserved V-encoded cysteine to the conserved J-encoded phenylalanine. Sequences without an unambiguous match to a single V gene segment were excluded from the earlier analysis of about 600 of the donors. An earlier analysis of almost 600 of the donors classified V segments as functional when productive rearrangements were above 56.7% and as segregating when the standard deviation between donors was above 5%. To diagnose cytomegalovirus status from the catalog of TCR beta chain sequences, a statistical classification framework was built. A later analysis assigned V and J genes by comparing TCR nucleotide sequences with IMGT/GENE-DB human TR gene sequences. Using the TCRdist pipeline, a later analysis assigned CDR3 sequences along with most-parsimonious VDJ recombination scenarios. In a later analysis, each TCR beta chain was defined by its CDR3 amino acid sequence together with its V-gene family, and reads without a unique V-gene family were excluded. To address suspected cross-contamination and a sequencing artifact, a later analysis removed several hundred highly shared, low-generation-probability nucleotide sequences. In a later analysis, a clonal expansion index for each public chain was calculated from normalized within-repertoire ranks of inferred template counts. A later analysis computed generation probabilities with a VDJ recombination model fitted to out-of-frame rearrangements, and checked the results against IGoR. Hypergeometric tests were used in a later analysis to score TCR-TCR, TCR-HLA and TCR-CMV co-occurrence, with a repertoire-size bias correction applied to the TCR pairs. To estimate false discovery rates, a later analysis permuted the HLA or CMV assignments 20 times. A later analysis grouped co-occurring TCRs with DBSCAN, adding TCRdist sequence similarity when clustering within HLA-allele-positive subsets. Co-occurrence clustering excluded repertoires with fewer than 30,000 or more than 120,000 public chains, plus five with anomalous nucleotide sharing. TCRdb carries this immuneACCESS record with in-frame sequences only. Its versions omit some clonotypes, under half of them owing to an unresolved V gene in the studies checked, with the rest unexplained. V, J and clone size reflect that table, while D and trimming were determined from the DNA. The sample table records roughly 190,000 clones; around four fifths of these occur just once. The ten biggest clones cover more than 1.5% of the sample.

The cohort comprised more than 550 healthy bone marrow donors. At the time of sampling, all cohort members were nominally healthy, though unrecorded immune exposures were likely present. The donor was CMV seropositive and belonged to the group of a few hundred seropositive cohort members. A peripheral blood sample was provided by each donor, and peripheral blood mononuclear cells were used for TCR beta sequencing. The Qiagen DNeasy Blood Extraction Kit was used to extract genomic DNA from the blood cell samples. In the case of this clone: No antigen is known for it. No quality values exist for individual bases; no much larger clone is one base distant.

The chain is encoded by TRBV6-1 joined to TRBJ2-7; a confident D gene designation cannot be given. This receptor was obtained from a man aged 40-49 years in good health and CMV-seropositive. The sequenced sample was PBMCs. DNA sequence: TGTGCCAGCAGTGAAGGGTCGGTCCCCTACGAGCAGTACTTC. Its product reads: CASSEGSVPYEQYF.